This TCR beta chain is from a study of CD8 T cells in ankylosing spondylitis. As regards this clonotype: Its antigen is still unknown.

In making TCR beta libraries, quantitative 5'-RACE with molecular barcodes was used. TCRdb re-called the 5' RACE reads with MiXCR, one entry per CDR3 protein. The sample comprises about 840,000 distinct CDR3 sequences, approximately 10% of which are singletons, and 0.51% rests with the top ten. After removal of 3 bases from V and 7 bases from J, the junction contained 4 bases not matched to a gene. This CDR3 is 12 amino acids long. CDR1 DFQATT and CDR2 SNEGSKA come from the germline V gene (reference sequence). Overall study results and limits: A CD8+ phenotype characterized the disease-linked clones, which were relatively rare in peripheral blood. Matched ankylosing spondylitis synovial fluid reportedly showed significant enrichment of disease-linked clones. A motif in TCR beta, a set of 8 or 9 highly homologous variants, appeared characteristic of ankylosing spondylitis blood. In the blood and synovial fluid of reactive arthritis, some motif variants had been previously reported.

The chain uses TRBV20-1 and TRBJ1-2; 8 nucleotides match TRBD1. Source material: blood, either unsorted or a sorted T cell fraction (not recorded which). The clonotype originates from a male donor with ankylosing spondylitis. CDR3 sequence (DNA): TGCAGTGCTAGGGACAGGGACTCTGGCTACACCTTC. It encodes CSARDRDSGYTF.